These T cell receptor beta chains were read from a single sample in a study of radiotherapy plus CTLA-4 blockade in lung cancer. The assay was immunoSEQ multiplex PCR, and TCRdb's table has in-frame clones only and misses some. The sample yields approximately 94,000 clones, around 84% seen once. The sequences come from peripheral blood, collected from a patient treated with radiotherapy plus ipilimumab. The receptors were sampled from a human donor with non-small cell lung cancer that progressed on radiotherapy plus ipilimumab. Both conserved end residues are part of each CDR3. A D gene is named only where the DNA matches it firmly.

TRBV7-9	TRBJ2-1	17	.	CASRNVGGSSLDNEQFF	TGTGCCAGCAGAAACGTCGGAGGCAGCTCGCTGGACAATGAGCAGTTCTTC
TRBV5-1	TRBJ2-5	12	.	CASAGGEKTQYF	TGCGCCAGTGCCGGGGGTGAAAAGACCCAGTACTTC
TRBV5-1	TRBJ1-4	15	.	CASSFRPQTNEKLFF	TGCGCCAGCAGCTTTCGACCGCAAACTAATGAAAAACTGTTTTTT
TRBV27	TRBJ2-3	13	.	CASSLLGTDTQYF	TGTGCCAGCAGTTTATTGGGCACAGATACGCAGTATTTT
TRBV6-1	TRBJ2-7	13	TRBD1	CASTRQGVYEQYF	TGTGCCAGCACTAGACAGGGAGTTTACGAGCAGTACTTC
TRBV30	TRBJ2-1	16	.	CAWSVSVFRSYNEQFF	TGTGCCTGGAGTGTATCGGTTTTTCGCTCCTACAATGAGCAGTTCTTC
TRBV2	TRBJ1-5	14	.	CASSEGGTNQPQHF	TGTGCCAGCAGTGAGGGGGGGACGAATCAGCCCCAGCATTTT
TRBV6-4	TRBJ2-2	14	.	CASSADRNTGELFF	TGTGCCAGCAGTGCAGACAGGAACACCGGGGAGCTGTTTTTT
TRBV5-1	TRBJ2-1	15	TRBD1	CASSLDTGDFNEQFF	TGCGCCAGCAGCTTGGACACAGGGGATTTCAATGAGCAGTTCTTC
TRBV12-5	TRBJ2-7	16	TRBD1	CASGPPPGQGPDEQYF	TGTGCTAGTGGTCCACCACCCGGACAGGGTCCGGACGAGCAGTACTTC
TRBV10-2	TRBJ1-2	15	.	CASSDAAGANYGYTF	TGCGCCAGCAGTGATGCGGCAGGAGCTAACTATGGCTACACCTTC
TRBV4-2	TRBJ1-1	13	.	CASSPGRTTEAFF	TGTGCCAGCAGCCCCGGACGGACAACTGAAGCTTTCTTT
TRBV28	TRBJ2-1	12	TRBD1	CASSYRGNEQFF	TGTGCCAGCAGTTACAGGGGGAATGAGCAGTTCTTC